The entry below describes one TCR beta chain. The entry originates in a study of blood T cell repertoires in COVID-19. Study-level information: Some COVID-19 samples were acute and others convalescent; all came from the United States, Italy and Spain.

Participants were aged roughly 18 to 89 years from roughly 26 US areas. Assignment of participants to cohorts was predicated upon participant-reported clinical history. Generated by immunoSEQ multiplex PCR, the TCRdb table keeps only in-frame clones and is missing some. The profile shows roughly 300,000 clones, around 86% of them singletons. CDR1 and CDR2 from the germline V gene are SGHTS and YDEGEE. Trimming pared 1 base from V and 1 base from J, leaving 5 bases between. The CDR3 covers 13 residues. The TCR comes from a middle-aged woman with acute COVID-19. Sequencing was performed on PBMCs or T cells enriched from blood (not recorded which). The chain joins TRBV5-8 to TRBJ1-1, with D hard to call. In DNA, the CDR3 is TGTGCCAGCAGCTTGTCCTGGAACACTGAAGCTTTCTTT. As protein: CASSLSWNTEAFF.